The next 27 T cell receptor beta chains were all read from a single sample in a study of technical replicates of blood from a handful of donors. Profiled with immunoSEQ multiplex PCR; TCRdb holds only in-frame clones, not every one. The sample includes roughly 60,000 clones, 80% to 90% of them seen just once. The sample consisted of PBMCs. Receptors originate from a human donor in good health. Some clones in this sample may be carry-over from other donors' samples.

The gene calls are TRBV9 and TRBJ1-1; 7 bases align to TRBD1. V shed 7 bases, J shed 1 base, and the junction held 10 bases outside the gene matches. Germline values: CDR1 SGDLS, CDR2 YYNGEE. The CDR3 is 15 amino acids. The CDR3 here is CASAPIHRGNTEAFF. CDR3 DNA: TGTGCCAGCGCTCCGATCCACAGGGGGAACACTGAAGCTTTCTTT.

This chain connects TRBV6-1 to TRBJ2-7; TRBD1 matches at 12 bases. Germline V CDR1 and CDR2: MNHNS, SASEGT. V lost 3 bases, J lost 6 bases, and 3 bases stayed unmatched. This CDR3 has 14 residues. In DNA, the CDR3 is TGTGCCAGCAGTGAGCCGGGACAGGGGGCCGAGCAGTACTTC. Translated: CASSEPGQGAEQYF.

This chain joins TRBV18 and TRBJ2-7; D not resolved. This CDR3 spans 13 amino acids. V was clipped by 1 base and J by 2 bases, with 6 bases between them. The germline gives CDR1 KGHSH, CDR2 LQKENI. The CDR3 sequence: CASSPLPAYEQYF. The CDR3 region has the DNA TGTGCCAGCTCACCACTGCCAGCCTACGAGCAGTACTTC.

V usage is TRBV7-8 and J usage is TRBJ2-1; TRBD1 matches 7 bases. The length of the CDR3 is 13 residues. Germline lookup yields CDR1 SGHVS and CDR2 FQNEAQ. J lost 5 bases, V lost 5 bases, and 3 bases had no gene match. CDR3 in amino acids: CASSLGTDNEQFF. CDR3 sequence (DNA): TGTGCCAGCAGCCTGGGGACAGACAATGAGCAGTTCTTC.

The sample holds a few counts of this clone. The chain recombines TRBV14 with TRBJ1-2, with 8 bases lining up with TRBD1. Germline assignment: CDR1 SGHDN and CDR2 FVKESK. This CDR3 comprises 15 residues. With V trimmed by 8 bases and J by 5 bases, 13 bases remained unmatched. Written as DNA, the CDR3 is TGTGCCAGCTCCGGGACAGGAACGTCGTTATATGGCTACACCTTC. The encoded protein is CASSGTGTSLYGYTF.

The chain has TRBV30 and TRBJ2-5, with TRBD2 matching 10 bases. With 2 bases clipped from V and 0 bases from J, the junction kept 3 bases outside the gene matches. CDR3 size: 15 residues. Germline lookup yields CDR1 GTSNPN and CDR2 SVGIG (reference sequence). The CDR3 coding sequence is TGTGCCTGGAGTCTGACTAGCGGGTACCAAGAGACCCAGTACTTC. Its translation is CAWSLTSGYQETQYF.

The chain recombines TRBV18 with TRBJ1-2; 7 nucleotides align to TRBD1. The CDR3 has 15 residues. The J segment lost 4 bases and the V segment lost 3 bases, leaving 8 bases of the junction unmatched. Germline V gene lookup returns CDR1 KGHSH and CDR2 LQKENI. The CDR3 nucleotides read TGTGCCAGCTCACCGACATTGGACAGGTCCTATGGCTACACCTTC. Translated, it gives CASSPTLDRSYGYTF. The whole variable domain, remainder taken from reference TRBV18 and TRBJ1-2, is NAGVMQNPRHLVRRRGQEARLRCSPMKGHSHVYWYRQLPEEGLKFMVYLQKENIIDESGMPKERFSAEFPKEGPSILRIQQVVRGDSAAYFCASSPTLDRSYGYTFGSGTRLTVV.

The chain carries TRBV5-1 and TRBJ2-1, with 13 bases lining up with TRBD2. CDR3 length: 14 amino acids. Looked up from germline, CDR1 is SGHRS and CDR2 is YFSETQ. The J segment lost 12 bases and the V segment lost 3 bases, leaving 6 bases of the junction unmatched. CDR3 residues: CASSSETSGGLQFF. Written as DNA, the CDR3 is TGCGCCAGCAGCTCGGAGACTAGCGGGGGGCTGCAGTTCTTC. The full variable domain, in which reference TRBV5-1 and TRBJ2-1 provide the parts outside the CDR3, is KAGVTQTPRYLIKTRGQQVTLSCSPISGHRSVSWYQQTPGQGLQFLFEYFSETQRNKGNFPGRFSGRQFSNSRSEMNVSTLELGDSALYLCASSSETSGGLQFFGPGTRLTVL.

V and J are TRBV7-8 and TRBJ2-7; D possibly corresponds to TRBD1 (6 bases). The germline gives CDR1 SGHVS, CDR2 FQNEAQ. This CDR3 contains 16 residues. V was clipped by 5 bases and J by 2 bases, with 19 bases between them. The CDR3 region is CASSPSPATGPYEQYF. CDR3 coding DNA: TGTGCCAGCAGCCCTAGCCCCGCGACAGGACCCTACGAGCAGTACTTC.

This CDR3 reads CASSNPQGAYEQYF. CDR3 in DNA: TGTGCCAGTAGTAACCCACAGGGAGCCTACGAGCAGTACTTC. This rearrangement joins TRBV19 to TRBJ2-7, with a possible D match to TRBD1 (6 bases). V lost 4 bases and J lost 2, with 12 bases in between. Germline CDR1 LNHDA, CDR2 SQIVND (reference sequence). The CDR3 has 14 residues.

The rearrangement links TRBV30 to TRBJ1-2; weak D call: TRBD1 (5 bases). This CDR3 spans 13 amino acids. Germline values: CDR1 GTSNPN, CDR2 SVGIG (reference sequence). V lost 5 bases, J lost 4 bases, and 14 bases lay in between. The CDR3 DNA sequence: TGTGCCTGGTCGGACAACCCAATCTATGGCTACACCTTC. Translated, it gives CAWSDNPIYGYTF.

The chain links TRBV27 to TRBJ2-7, with a weak D call TRBD2 (6 bases). The CDR3 has 15 residues. V was clipped by 11 bases and J by 2 bases, with 22 bases between them. Germline values: CDR1 MNHEY, CDR2 SMNVEV (reference sequence). The CDR3 nucleotides are TGTGCCTGTCAACGGAGGGGCGGAAGCCCCTACGAGCAGTACTTC. Encoded protein: CACQRRGGSPYEQYF.

The V call is TRBV5-6, the J call TRBJ1-5; 7 bases match TRBD1. Germline V gene data show CDR1 as SGHDT and CDR2 as YYEEEE. Germline trimming cut 0 bases from V and 6 bases from J; bases unmatched to any gene: 6. CDR3 length: 15 residues. The CDR3 spells CASSLGQGGGQPQHF. The CDR3 coding sequence is TGTGCCAGCAGCTTGGGACAGGGTGGCGGTCAGCCCCAGCATTTT.

The CDR3 loop is CASSQGVEQYF. For the CDR3, the DNA is TGTGCCAGTAGTCAGGGGGTCGAGCAGTACTTC. The V and J genes are TRBV19 and TRBJ2-7, with 7 bases fitting TRBD1. Losses at the gene ends were 5 bases for V and 6 bases for J; bases not matched to a gene: 1. CDR1 and CDR2 from the germline V gene are LNHDA and SQIVND (reference sequence). The CDR3 contains 11 residues.

The chain combines TRBV6-1 with TRBJ2-7; D remains ambiguous. CDR1 and CDR2 from the germline V gene are MNHNS and SASEGT. This CDR3 contains 12 residues. CDR3 residues: CAIRLPSYEQYF. The CDR3 bases are TGTGCGATCCGCTTACCTAGCTACGAGCAGTACTTC.

V is TRBV4-2 and J is TRBJ2-5; a possible D gene is TRBD2 (7 bases). CDR1 is LGHNA and CDR2 is YNFKEQ in the germline V gene. V lost 4 bases to trimming and J lost 7 bases, with 10 bases between them. The CDR3 extends over 12 amino acids. This CDR3 reads CASSLGGGTQYF. The CDR3 DNA is TGTGCCAGCAGCCTGGGAGGGGGGACCCAGTACTTC.

This clone turned up a few times. The chain recombines TRBV19 with TRBJ2-3; no firm D call. V lost 3 bases to trimming and J lost 6 bases, with 7 bases between them. CDR1 and CDR2 from the germline V gene are LNHDA and SQIVND (reference sequence). CDR3 length equals 12 residues. The CDR3 coding sequence is TGTGCCAGTAGTATTATGTCGGATACGCAGTATTTT. Its translation is CASSIMSDTQYF.

The chain employs TRBV7-2 and TRBJ2-3; 9 nucleotides agree with TRBD1. This CDR3 comprises 16 residues. Germline assignment: CDR1 SGHTA and CDR2 FQGNSA. V lost 5 bases and J lost 5; bases outside the gene matches: 11. CDR3 bases: TGTGCCAGCAGCAGAGACAGGGGGACTGCCGGAGATACGCAGTATTTT. It codes for CASSRDRGTAGDTQYF.

This rearrangement joins TRBV6-6 to TRBJ2-2; D is perhaps TRBD2 (6 bases). The CDR3 has 15 amino acids. The V gene's germline CDR1 is MNHNY and CDR2 SVGAGI (reference sequence). V lost 7 bases and J lost 1, with 13 bases in between. The CDR3, as DNA: TGTGCCAGCACTGGGACTGCGGAGAACACCGGGGAGCTGTTTTTT. Translated: CASTGTAENTGELFF.

This chain links TRBV6-5 with TRBJ1-5; D is undetermined. Trimming cost V 2 bases and J 0 bases, with 8 bases left between them. The CDR3 runs 15 residues. Germline-derived CDR1 and CDR2 are MNHEY and SVGAGI. CDR3 protein: CASSYSLDSNQPQHF. DNA for the CDR3: TGTGCCAGCAGTTACAGCTTAGATAGCAATCAGCCCCAGCATTTT.

This chain uses TRBV4-2 with TRBJ2-1; 10 positions match TRBD2. CDR3 length: 19 residues. After removal of 1 base from V and 0 bases from J, the junction contained 9 bases not matched to a gene. The germline CDR1 and CDR2 sequences are LGHNA and YNFKEQ. CDR3 coding DNA: TGTGCCAGCAGCCAAGGGGTTTTACTAGCGGGGATCTCCTACAATGAGCAGTTCTTC. Translating it yields CASSQGVLLAGISYNEQFF.

The chain uses TRBV5-1 and TRBJ1-4; 7 bases are shared with TRBD1. V lost 4 bases, J lost 7 bases, and 7 bases stayed unmatched. CDR1 is SGHRS and CDR2 is YFSETQ in the germline V gene. This CDR3 has 14 amino acids. The CDR3 nucleotides read TGCGCCAGCAGCAAGGAGGGGGCCCCTGAAAAACTGTTTTTT. Its translation is CASSKEGAPEKLFF.

This clone was counted a few times. The rearrangement joins TRBV7-2 to TRBJ2-4, with no clear D. V dropped 5 bases and J dropped 9 bases, with 14 bases sitting between them. CDR1 and CDR2 (germline): SGHTA, FQGNSA. The CDR3 spans 13 residues. CDR3 sequence reads: CASSLPALGIQYF. The CDR3 bases are TGTGCCAGCAGCCTACCGGCCCTAGGCATTCAGTACTTC.

This chain joins TRBV14 and TRBJ1-2; tentative D call: TRBD1 (6 bases). Germline lookup yields CDR1 SGHDN and CDR2 FVKESK. Trimming left V 4 bases short and J 4 bases short, with 22 bases between. The CDR3 loop spans 17 amino acids. The CDR3 here is CASSLGPGNRALYGYTF. The CDR3 DNA reads TGTGCCAGCAGCCTCGGACCCGGGAACAGGGCGCTCTATGGCTACACCTTC.

V is TRBV20-1 and J is TRBJ1-2; D gene ambiguous. The CDR3 sequence is 10 residues long. Germline loops: CDR1 DFQATT, CDR2 SNEGSKA (reference sequence). V was clipped by 6 bases and J by 8 bases, with 10 bases between them. Here the CDR3 reads CSAPVGGYTF. The CDR3 nucleotides read TGCAGTGCACCTGTCGGGGGCTACACCTTC.

The rearrangement links TRBV5-1 to TRBJ2-5, with 10 bases aligning to TRBD2. Germline CDR1 reads SGHRS; CDR2 reads YFSETQ. The V and J ends lost 0 bases and 2 bases, in that order; junction bases with no gene match: 4. This CDR3 contains 16 residues. CDR3: CASSLEAGGGQETQYF. The CDR3 bases are TGCGCCAGCAGCTTGGAAGCGGGAGGGGGACAAGAGACCCAGTACTTC.

CDR3: CASSSTGHTGELFF. DNA for the CDR3: TGTGCCAGCAGCTCGACAGGCCACACCGGGGAGCTGTTTTTT. The chain joins TRBV7-8 to TRBJ2-2; TRBD1 is a possible D gene (6 bases). There are 14 residues in the CDR3. In germline, CDR1 is SGHVS, CDR2 FQNEAQ. Trimming stripped 4 bases from V and 3 bases from J, with 9 bases between. Looking up the rest from reference TRBV7-8 and TRBJ2-2 gives the full variable domain: GAGVSQSPRYKVAKRGQDVALRCDPISGHVSLFWYQQALGQGPEFLTYFQNEAQLDKSGLPSDRFFAERPEGSVSTLKIQRTQQEDSAVYLCASSSTGHTGELFFGEGSRLTVL.